These 26 T cell receptor beta chains originate from one sample sequenced in a study of T cell repertoires in cytomegalovirus infection. TCRdb re-called the reads through MiXCR, storing one row per CDR3 protein. The table lists 150,000 to 200,000 distinct CDR3 sequences, 14% of them singletons, with about a quarter in the top ten. Sequencing was done on a sample of PBMCs. The receptor source for this set is a human donor in good health (CMV status not recorded). Some clones in this sample may be carry-over from other donors' samples.

This clonotype was observed many times. Compared with germline, one end of the junction differs, possibly owing to a read error. This rearrangement joins TRBV7-9 to TRBJ2-7; 7 bases match TRBD2. The length of the CDR3 is 15 residues. CDR1 and CDR2 from the germline V gene are SEHNR and FQNEAQ (reference sequence). Here the CDR3 DNA reads TGTGCCAGCAGCTCGAGCGGGGTGGCCTCCCACGAGCAGTACTTC. Residues: CASSSSGVASHEQYF.

The chain is built from TRBV7-7 and TRBJ2-5; no clear D gene. There are 13 residues in the CDR3. The germline V gene has CDR1 SSHAT and CDR2 FNYEAQ (reference sequence). V dropped 3 bases and J dropped 5 bases, with 10 bases sitting between them. The CDR3 sequence: CASSFERRETQYF. The CDR3 DNA reads TGTGCCAGCAGCTTTGAAAGGCGGGAGACCCAGTACTTC.

This clonotype was recorded a few times. The chain is built from TRBV6-5 and TRBJ1-5, with TRBD1 identical over 7 bases. Trimming cost V 5 bases and J 4 bases; bases outside gene matches: 5. The V gene's germline CDR1 is MNHEY and CDR2 SVGAGI. This CDR3 contains 14 residues. In DNA form, the CDR3 reads TGTGCCAGCAGTCAACGACAGGGAAATCAGCCCCAGCATTTT. This translates into CASSQRQGNQPQHF.

This chain joins TRBV2 and TRBJ1-3; TRBD1 aligns across 9 bases. Trimming at V came to 7 bases and at J to 2 bases, leaving 6 bases not matched to a gene. The CDR3 is 15 residues long. Germline lookup yields CDR1 SNHLY and CDR2 FYNNEI. The chain's CDR3 is CASTLGTGTGNTIYF. Written as DNA, the CDR3 is TGTGCCAGCACGCTAGGGACAGGGACTGGAAACACCATATATTTT. The whole variable domain, filled in from reference TRBV2 and TRBJ1-3, reads EPEVTQTPSHQVTQMGQEVILRCVPISNHLYFYWYRQILGQKVEFLVSFYNNEISEKSEIFDDQFSVERPDGSNFTLKIRSTKLEDSAMYFCASTLGTGTGNTIYFGEGSWLTVV.

The chain couples TRBV7-3 to TRBJ2-1, with D perhaps matching TRBD1 or TRBD2 (5 bases each). Per the germline V gene, CDR1 is SGHTA and CDR2 is FQGTGA. With 2 bases removed from V and 13 bases from J, the gap between germline ends came to 18 bases. The CDR3 extends over 14 amino acids. CDR3 residues: CASSLGGFTSIQFF. The CDR3 region has the DNA TGTGCCAGCAGCTTAGGGGGATTCACGTCGATTCAGTTCTTC.

This clonotype was recorded many times. V is TRBV18 and J is TRBJ2-1, with 9 positions matching TRBD2. V lost 3 bases, J lost 7 bases, and 19 bases stayed unmatched. The CDR3 extends over 19 amino acids. In germline, CDR1 is KGHSH, CDR2 LQKENI. The CDR3 loop is CASSPLLETWREGRNEQFF. Here the CDR3 DNA reads TGTGCCAGCTCACCCCTCCTAGAAACCTGGCGGGAGGGCCGGAATGAGCAGTTCTTC.

This sequence joins TRBV20-1 and TRBJ2-1, with D hard to call. Trimming pared 2 bases from V and 0 bases from J, leaving 8 bases between. This CDR3 is 14 amino acids long. Per germline, CDR1 DFQATT and CDR2 SNEGSKA (reference sequence). The CDR3 region is CSARNQSSYNEQFF. The CDR3, as DNA: TGCAGTGCTAGAAACCAAAGCTCCTACAATGAGCAGTTCTTC.

The chain couples TRBV10-3 to TRBJ1-2; maybe TRBD1 (5 bases). There are 11 residues in the CDR3. V lost 3 bases, J lost 14 bases, and 13 bases lay in between. Germline assignment: CDR1 ENHRY and CDR2 SYGVKD. The CDR3 protein is CAISDWDVSTF. CDR3 nucleotides: TGTGCCATCAGTGACTGGGACGTCTCAACCTTC.

This clonotype was counted once. The chain couples TRBV27 to TRBJ2-5, with 12 bases matching TRBD2. The V segment lost 5 bases and the J segment 1 base; nucleotides outside the gene matches: 5. There are 16 residues in the CDR3. Germline assignment: CDR1 MNHEY and CDR2 SMNVEV (reference sequence). CDR3 in amino acids: CASSGLAGGFQETQYF. Here the CDR3 DNA reads TGTGCCAGCAGTGGGCTAGCGGGGGGGTTCCAAGAGACCCAGTACTTC.

This clonotype was counted only a few times. The chain links TRBV29-1 to TRBJ1-1; TRBD1 is a possible D gene (6 bases). Germline assignment: CDR1 SQVTM and CDR2 ANQGSEA. Deletions cut 7 bases from V and 4 bases from J, with 13 bases between. This CDR3 contains 12 residues. CDR3: CSAPGQFTEAFF. In DNA form, the CDR3 reads TGCAGCGCCCCGGGACAATTCACTGAAGCTTTCTTT.

This clonotype was seen many times. This chain connects TRBV11-2 to TRBJ2-2; D remains unclear. CDR1 and CDR2 from the germline V gene are SGHAT and FQNNGV. This CDR3 region has 13 residues. V lost 2 bases and J 3 bases, leaving 4 bases between the germline ends. The CDR3 coding sequence is TGTGCCAGCAGCTTAACATACACCGGGGAGCTGTTTTTT. Amino acid sequence: CASSLTYTGELFF.

This sequence joins TRBV7-9 and TRBJ1-5; 7 positions match TRBD1. The V and J ends lost 4 bases and 6 bases, in that order; junction bases with no gene match: 9. The germline V gene has CDR1 SEHNR and CDR2 FQNEAQ (reference sequence). The CDR3 has 15 residues. The CDR3, as DNA: TGTGCCAGCAGCTCCACCGACAGGGCTGGTCAGCCCCAGCATTTT. Protein: CASSSTDRAGQPQHF.

This clonotype showed up many times. The chain links TRBV2 to TRBJ2-6, with D perhaps being TRBD1 or TRBD2 (5 bases each). V dropped 10 bases and J dropped 0 bases, with 16 bases sitting between them. From germline, CDR1 is SNHLY and CDR2 FYNNEI. This CDR3 region has 16 residues. The CDR3 is CANARDRDSGANVLTF. The CDR3 DNA reads as TGTGCCAACGCTCGGGACCGAGACTCTGGGGCCAACGTCCTGACTTTC.

This clonotype came up a few times. The chain is built from TRBV11-3 and TRBJ2-5; 9 nucleotides align to TRBD2. This CDR3 region has 13 residues. Germline V lookup: CDR1 SGHNT, CDR2 YENEEA. Unmatched junction bases numbered 4, after V lost 6 bases and J lost 5 bases. CDR3 bases: TGTGCCAGCAGTAGCGGGAGTTGGGAGACCCAGTACTTC. It encodes CASSSGSWETQYF.

This clonotype occurred a few times. The chain is built from TRBV29-1 and TRBJ1-4; 7 positions agree with TRBD1. There are 14 residues in the CDR3. Trimming cost V 7 bases and J 8 bases; bases outside gene matches: 13. The V gene's germline CDR1 is SQVTM and CDR2 ANQGSEA. The CDR3 bases are TGCAGCGCCAAAAACCCGGGGACAGCAGAAAAACTGTTTTTT. Translated, it gives CSAKNPGTAEKLFF.

The V and J genes are TRBV7-8 and TRBJ2-5; D possibly matches TRBD1 or TRBD2 (6 bases each). Trimming took off 3 bases at V and 2 bases at J, with 13 bases between the two ends. From germline, CDR1 is SGHVS and CDR2 FQNEAQ. The CDR3 contains 15 residues. In nucleotides, the CDR3 is TGTGCCAGCAGCTTGAGGGGGGCGCGACAAGAGACCCAGTACTTC. It is translated as CASSLRGARQETQYF.

This clonotype has a single count. The CDR3 here is CASRDTGGASYEQYF. The CDR3, as DNA: TGTGCCAGTAGAGATACAGGGGGCGCTTCCTACGAGCAGTACTTC. The rearrangement joins TRBV19 to TRBJ2-7; 9 bases line up with TRBD1. CDR3 length equals 15 residues. The V gene's germline CDR1 is LNHDA and CDR2 SQIVND (reference sequence). The junction had 7 bases not matched to a gene; V was cut back by 6 bases and J by 1 base. The full variable domain, with the rest looked up from reference TRBV19 and TRBJ2-7, is DGGITQSPKYLFRKEGQNVTLSCEQNLNHDAMYWYRQDPGQGLRLIYYSQIVNDFQKGDIAEGYSVSREKKESFPLTVTSAQKNPTAFYLCASRDTGGASYEQYFGPGTRLTVT.

The chain uses TRBV20-1 and TRBJ2-3, with D tentatively TRBD2 (6 bases). V shed 0 bases and J shed 6 bases, with 16 bases lying between them. Per germline, CDR1 DFQATT and CDR2 SNEGSKA (reference sequence). The CDR3 runs 15 residues. The CDR3 loop is CSARDGRSPLDTQYF. CDR3 nucleotides: TGCAGTGCTAGAGATGGGAGGTCTCCCCTCGATACGCAGTATTTT.

This clonotype was counted many times. The chain has TRBV12-5 and TRBJ2-6, with D tentatively TRBD1 (6 bases). This CDR3 is 17 amino acids long. V lost 6 bases to trimming and J lost 0 bases, with 15 bases between them. Germline lookup yields CDR1 LGHNT and CDR2 FRNRAP. CDR3 nucleotides: TGTGCTAGTGGACCGACAGGATCCTCCTCTGGGGCCAACGTCCTGACTTTC. Protein product: CASGPTGSSSGANVLTF.

This clonotype occurred many times. This chain's CDR3 is CASSLATGTYGYTF. The CDR3, as DNA: TGTGCCAGCAGCTTAGCTACAGGGACGTATGGCTACACCTTC. V usage is TRBV7-2 and J usage is TRBJ1-2; D is possibly TRBD1 (6 bases). V lost 0 bases and J lost 5, with 10 bases in between. The V gene's germline CDR1 is SGHTA and CDR2 FQGNSA. The CDR3 has 14 residues.

This clonotype was picked up a small number of times. One end of the junction fails to match germline, which may point to a read error. The chain uses TRBV19 and TRBJ2-3; weak D call: TRBD2 (6 bases). CDR1 is LNHDA, CDR2 SQIVND, per germline (reference sequence). The CDR3 is 14 amino acids. In DNA form, the CDR3 reads TGTGCAAGTAGTGGGGGGAGGAGCACAGATACGCAGTATTTT. The encoded protein is CASSGGRSTDTQYF. Drawing the rest from reference TRBV19 and TRBJ2-3, the complete variable domain is DGGITQSPKYLFRKEGQNVTLSCEQNLNHDAMYWYRQDPGQGLRLIYYSQIVNDFQKGDIAEGYSVSREKKESFPLTVTSAQKNPTAFYLCASSGGRSTDTQYFGPGTRLTVL.

The genes are TRBV6-2 or TRBV6-3 and TRBJ1-1; the D is unclear. Germline CDR1 MNHEY, CDR2 SVGEGT. This CDR3 is built from 12 residues. Trimming removed 8 bases from V and 4 bases from J, with 11 bases in between. The CDR3 sequence is CASRTAGTEAFF. CDR3 coding DNA: TGTGCCAGCCGAACGGCGGGCACTGAAGCTTTCTTT.

This clonotype was seen only a few times. This chain connects TRBV28 to TRBJ2-1; D is unresolved. This CDR3 is built from 13 residues. Germline lookup yields CDR1 MDHEN and CDR2 SYDVKM. V gave up 8 bases and J gave up 3 bases, with 11 bases separating them. Here the CDR3 DNA reads TGTGCCAGCGGCTGGTCTATCTACAATGAGCAGTTCTTC. Protein sequence: CASGWSIYNEQFF.

This clonotype was observed at least ten times. The V and J genes are TRBV7-2 and TRBJ2-1; TRBD2 matches 8 bases. This CDR3 is built from 15 residues. Germline CDR1 SGHTA, CDR2 FQGNSA. With 5 bases clipped from V and 5 bases from J, the junction kept 8 bases outside the gene matches. The DNA for the CDR3 is TGTGCCAGCAGCCGGGGGGGGGGGGCGAACAATGAGCAGTTCTTC. This translates into CASSRGGGANNEQFF.

This clonotype has just a few counts. The chain recombines TRBV29-1 with TRBJ2-7, with TRBD1 matching over 11 bases. The V gene's germline CDR1 is SQVTM and CDR2 ANQGSEA. CDR3 length equals 13 residues. The ends lost 6 bases at V and 2 bases at J; junction bases unmatched: 3. CDR3 protein: CSVSDRGPYEQYF. The CDR3, as DNA: TGCAGCGTATCGGACAGGGGGCCCTACGAGCAGTACTTC.

At least ten counts were recorded for this clonotype. This chain joins TRBV7-2 and TRBJ1-2; tentative D call: TRBD1 (6 bases). The CDR3 is 13 amino acids. Germline CDR1 SGHTA, CDR2 FQGNSA. V lost 11 bases and J 8 bases, leaving 21 bases between the germline ends. CDR3 amino acids: CAGTSLLLGGYTF. The CDR3 region has the DNA TGTGCCGGGACATCCCTTCTATTAGGGGGCTACACCTTC.